This T cell receptor beta chain was captured in a study of cytotoxic CD8 clonotypes in ibrutinib-treated CLL. Deep sequencing aimed at 1 in 200,000 to 1 in 1 million T cells' resolution. Data came from immunoSEQ multiplex PCR; TCRdb stores just in-frame clones and leaves some out. The sample comprises some 47,000 clones, roughly three fifths of which are singletons, and approximately 28% rests with the top ten. The germline CDR1 and CDR2 sequences are SGHAT and FQNNGV. The CDR3 length is 12 residues. V lost 0 bases and J lost 4, with 2 bases in between. This specimen was PBMCs, taken after 24 months of ibrutinib treatment. The rearrangement links TRBV11-2 to TRBJ2-3; D remains ambiguous. This receptor was identified in a human donor with chronic lymphocytic leukemia. CDR3 in DNA: TGTGCCAGCAGCTTAGAGTCAGATACGCAGTATTTT. Translated: CASSLESDTQYF.